This TCR beta chain was found in a study of CD4 and CD8 cells across lung adenocarcinoma regions. From the PCR reads, TCRdb called clonotypes with MiXCR, one entry per CDR3 protein. The sample lists more than 6,000 distinct CDR3 sequences, 45% to 70% occurring once. Samples came from patients with localized non-small cell lung adenocarcinoma. At least ten counts were recorded for this clonotype. Deletions cut 0 bases from V and 7 bases from J, with 19 bases between. Germline V gene data show CDR1 as SGHDN and CDR2 as FVKESK. The CDR3 sequence is 17 residues long. V and J are TRBV14 and TRBJ2-1; TRBD2 is a possible D gene (6 bases). The sequenced sample was CD4+ T cells from the center of a lung tumor. The source of this sequence is a female donor with lung adenocarcinoma. The CD4 and CD8 labels of this study may be unreliable. The CDR3 DNA reads as TGTGCCAGCAGCCAAGAGGAGGGTCTCGGGTCGGGGAATGAGCAGTTCTTC. Amino acid sequence: CASSQEEGLGSGNEQFF.